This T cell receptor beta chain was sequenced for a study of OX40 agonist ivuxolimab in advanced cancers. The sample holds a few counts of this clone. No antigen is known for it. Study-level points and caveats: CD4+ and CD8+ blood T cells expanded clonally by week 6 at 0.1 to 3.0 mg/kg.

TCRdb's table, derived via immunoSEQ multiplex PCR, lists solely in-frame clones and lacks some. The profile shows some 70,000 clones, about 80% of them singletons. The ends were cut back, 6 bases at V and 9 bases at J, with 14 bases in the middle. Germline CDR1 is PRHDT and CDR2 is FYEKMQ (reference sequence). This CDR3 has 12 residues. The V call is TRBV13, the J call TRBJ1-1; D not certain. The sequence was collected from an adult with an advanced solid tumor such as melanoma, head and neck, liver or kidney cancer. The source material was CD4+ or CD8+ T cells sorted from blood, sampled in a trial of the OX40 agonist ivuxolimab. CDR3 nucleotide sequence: TGTGCCAGCAGGCTGACGGAGGGTAAAGCTTTCTTT. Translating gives CASRLTEGKAFF. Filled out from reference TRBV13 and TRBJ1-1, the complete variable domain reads AAGVIQSPRHLIKEKRETATLKCYPIPRHDTVYWYQQGPGQDPQFLISFYEKMQSDKGSIPDRFSAQQFSDYHSELNMSSLELGDSALYFCASRLTEGKAFFGQGTRLTVV.